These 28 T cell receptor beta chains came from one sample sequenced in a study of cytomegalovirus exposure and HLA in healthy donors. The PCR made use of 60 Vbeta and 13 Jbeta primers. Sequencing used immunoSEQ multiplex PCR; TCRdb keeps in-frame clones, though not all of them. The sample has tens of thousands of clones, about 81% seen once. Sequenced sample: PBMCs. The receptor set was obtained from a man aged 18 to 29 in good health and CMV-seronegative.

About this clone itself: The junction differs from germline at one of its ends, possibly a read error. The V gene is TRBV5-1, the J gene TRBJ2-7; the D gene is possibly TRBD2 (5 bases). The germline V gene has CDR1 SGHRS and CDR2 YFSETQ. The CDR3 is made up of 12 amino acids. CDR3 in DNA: TGCGCCAGCAGCTTGGGTAGCGACGAGCAGCACTTC. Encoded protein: CASSLGSDEQHF.

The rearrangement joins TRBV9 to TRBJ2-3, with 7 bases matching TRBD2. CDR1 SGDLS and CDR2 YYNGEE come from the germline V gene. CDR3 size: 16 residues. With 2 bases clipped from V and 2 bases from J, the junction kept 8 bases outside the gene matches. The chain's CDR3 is CASSVLMGGFTDTQYF. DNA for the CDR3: TGTGCCAGCAGCGTTCTCATGGGGGGGTTCACAGATACGCAGTATTTT.

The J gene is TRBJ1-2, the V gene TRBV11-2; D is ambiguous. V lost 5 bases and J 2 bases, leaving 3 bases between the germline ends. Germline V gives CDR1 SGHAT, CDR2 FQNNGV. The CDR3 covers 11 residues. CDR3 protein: CASSLNYGYTF. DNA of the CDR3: TGTGCCAGCAGCCTAAACTATGGCTACACCTTC.

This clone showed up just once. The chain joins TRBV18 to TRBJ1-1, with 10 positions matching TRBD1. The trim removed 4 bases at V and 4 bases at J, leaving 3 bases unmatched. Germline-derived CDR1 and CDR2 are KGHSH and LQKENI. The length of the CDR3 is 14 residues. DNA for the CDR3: TGTGCCAGCTCACTGGACAGGGGGTTCACTGAAGCTTTCTTT. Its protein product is CASSLDRGFTEAFF.

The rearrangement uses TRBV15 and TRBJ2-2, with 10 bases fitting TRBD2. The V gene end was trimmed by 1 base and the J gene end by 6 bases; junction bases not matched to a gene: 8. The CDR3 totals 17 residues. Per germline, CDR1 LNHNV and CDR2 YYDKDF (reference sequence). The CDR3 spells CATSRGASGSVPGELFF. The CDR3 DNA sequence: TGTGCCACCAGCAGAGGGGCTAGCGGGAGCGTCCCCGGGGAGCTGTTTTTT.

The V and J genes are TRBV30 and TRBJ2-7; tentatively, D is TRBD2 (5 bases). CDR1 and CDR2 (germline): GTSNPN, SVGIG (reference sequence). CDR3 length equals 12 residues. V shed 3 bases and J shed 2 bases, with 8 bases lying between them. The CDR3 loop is CAWSAGAYEQYF. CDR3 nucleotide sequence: TGTGCCTGGAGCGCCGGGGCCTACGAGCAGTACTTC. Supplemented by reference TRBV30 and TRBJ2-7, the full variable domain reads SQTIHQWPATLVQPVGSPLSLECTVEGTSNPNLYWYRQAAGRGLQLLFYSVGIGQISSEVPQNLSASRPQDRQFILSSKKLLLSDSGFYLCAWSAGAYEQYFGPGTRLTVT.

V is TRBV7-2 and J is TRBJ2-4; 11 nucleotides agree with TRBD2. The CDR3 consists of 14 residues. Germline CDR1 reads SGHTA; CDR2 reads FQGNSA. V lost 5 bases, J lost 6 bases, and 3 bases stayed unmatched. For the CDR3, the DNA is TGTGCCAGCAGCCCGGGACTAGCGGTAAACATTCAGTACTTC. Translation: CASSPGLAVNIQYF.

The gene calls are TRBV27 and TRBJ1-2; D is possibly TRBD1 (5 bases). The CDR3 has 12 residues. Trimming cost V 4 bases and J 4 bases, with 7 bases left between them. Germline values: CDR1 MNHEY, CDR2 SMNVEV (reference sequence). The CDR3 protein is CASSSGLYGYTF. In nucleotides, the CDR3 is TGTGCCAGCAGTTCGGGACTCTATGGCTACACCTTC.

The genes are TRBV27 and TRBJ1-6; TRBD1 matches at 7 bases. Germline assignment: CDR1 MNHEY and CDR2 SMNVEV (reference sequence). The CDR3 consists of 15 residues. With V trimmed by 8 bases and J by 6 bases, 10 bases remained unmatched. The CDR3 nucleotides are TGTGCCAGCGGCGGCGGGACAGCAACTAATTCACCCCTCCACTTT. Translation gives CASGGGTATNSPLHF.

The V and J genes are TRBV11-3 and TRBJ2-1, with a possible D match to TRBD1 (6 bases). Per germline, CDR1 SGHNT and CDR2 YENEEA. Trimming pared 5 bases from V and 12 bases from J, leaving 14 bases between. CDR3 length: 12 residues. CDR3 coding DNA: TGTGCCAGCAGCCTAACAGGGCATGGGCAGTTCTTC. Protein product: CASSLTGHGQFF.

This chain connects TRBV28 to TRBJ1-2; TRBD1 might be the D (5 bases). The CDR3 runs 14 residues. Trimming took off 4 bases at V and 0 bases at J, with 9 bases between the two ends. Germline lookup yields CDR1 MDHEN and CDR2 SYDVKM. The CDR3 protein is CASSSDSPNYGYTF. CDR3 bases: TGTGCCAGCAGTTCCGACAGTCCTAACTATGGCTACACCTTC.

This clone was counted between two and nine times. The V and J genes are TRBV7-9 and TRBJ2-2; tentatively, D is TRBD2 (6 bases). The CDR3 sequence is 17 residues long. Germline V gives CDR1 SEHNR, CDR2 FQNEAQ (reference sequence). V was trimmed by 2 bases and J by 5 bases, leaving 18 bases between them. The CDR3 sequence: CASSLRSGGDRTGELFF. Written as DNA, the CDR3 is TGTGCCAGCAGCTTAAGGTCCGGAGGGGATCGGACCGGGGAGCTGTTTTTT.

The CDR3 is CASSLSGGSGNTIYF. The CDR3, as DNA: TGCGCCAGCAGCCTTTCCGGGGGCTCTGGAAACACCATATATTTT. The chain uses TRBV5-1 and TRBJ1-3; D may be TRBD1 (5 bases). Germline CDR1 reads SGHRS; CDR2 reads YFSETQ. Trimming removed 4 bases from V and 0 bases from J, with 11 bases in between. The CDR3 has 15 amino acids.

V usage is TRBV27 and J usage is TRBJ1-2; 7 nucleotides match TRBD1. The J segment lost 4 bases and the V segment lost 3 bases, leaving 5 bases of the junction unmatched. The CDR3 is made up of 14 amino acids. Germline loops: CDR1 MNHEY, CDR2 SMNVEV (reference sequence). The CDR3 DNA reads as TGTGCCAGCAGTTTCCAGGGGGACATCTATGGCTACACCTTC. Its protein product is CASSFQGDIYGYTF.

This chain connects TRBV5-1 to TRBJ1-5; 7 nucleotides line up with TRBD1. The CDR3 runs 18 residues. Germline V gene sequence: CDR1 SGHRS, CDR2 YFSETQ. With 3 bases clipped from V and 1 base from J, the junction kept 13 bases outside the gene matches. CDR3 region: CASSSKDRAPVSNQPQHF. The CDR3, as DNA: TGCGCCAGCAGCTCAAAAGACAGGGCGCCGGTGAGCAATCAGCCCCAGCATTTT.

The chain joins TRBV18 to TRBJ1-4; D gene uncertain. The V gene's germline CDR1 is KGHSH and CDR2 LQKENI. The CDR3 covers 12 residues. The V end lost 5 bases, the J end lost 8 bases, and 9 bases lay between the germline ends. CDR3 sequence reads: CASSYPGEKLFF. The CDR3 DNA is TGTGCCAGCTCATACCCAGGCGAAAAACTGTTTTTT.

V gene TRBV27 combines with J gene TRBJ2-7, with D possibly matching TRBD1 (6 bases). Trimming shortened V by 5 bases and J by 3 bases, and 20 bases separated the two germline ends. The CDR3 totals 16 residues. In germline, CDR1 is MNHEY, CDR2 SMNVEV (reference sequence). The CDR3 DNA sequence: TGTGCCAGCAGTCCCCGGACAGCCGAGACTCGCTACGAGCAGTACTTC. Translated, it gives CASSPRTAETRYEQYF.

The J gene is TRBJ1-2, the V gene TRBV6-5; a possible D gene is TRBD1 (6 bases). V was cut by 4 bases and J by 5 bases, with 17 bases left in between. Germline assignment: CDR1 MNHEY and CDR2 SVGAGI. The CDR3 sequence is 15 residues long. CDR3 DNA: TGTGCCAGCAGTTCTCCGGGACATTCAAGTTATGGCTACACCTTC. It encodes CASSSPGHSSYGYTF.

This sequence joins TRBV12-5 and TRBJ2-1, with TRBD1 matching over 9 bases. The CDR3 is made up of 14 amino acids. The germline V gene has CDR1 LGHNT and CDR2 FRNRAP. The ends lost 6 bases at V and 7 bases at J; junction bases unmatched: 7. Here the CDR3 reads CASGRTGGLNEQFF. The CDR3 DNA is TGTGCTAGTGGCCGAACAGGGGGCTTGAATGAGCAGTTCTTC.

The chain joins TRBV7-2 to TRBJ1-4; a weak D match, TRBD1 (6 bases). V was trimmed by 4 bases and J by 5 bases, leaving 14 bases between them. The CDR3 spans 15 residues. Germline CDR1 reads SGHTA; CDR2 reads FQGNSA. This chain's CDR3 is CASSSGQLRNEKLFF. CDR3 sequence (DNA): TGTGCCAGCAGCTCCGGACAGCTCCGAAATGAAAAACTGTTTTTT.

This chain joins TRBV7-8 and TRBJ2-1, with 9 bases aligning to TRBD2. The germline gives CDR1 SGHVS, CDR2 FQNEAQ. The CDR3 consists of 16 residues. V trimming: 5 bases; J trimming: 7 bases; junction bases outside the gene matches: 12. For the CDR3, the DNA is TGTGCCAGCAGCACAACCCGGGGACTAGCCCCAAATGAGCAGTTCTTC. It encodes CASSTTRGLAPNEQFF.

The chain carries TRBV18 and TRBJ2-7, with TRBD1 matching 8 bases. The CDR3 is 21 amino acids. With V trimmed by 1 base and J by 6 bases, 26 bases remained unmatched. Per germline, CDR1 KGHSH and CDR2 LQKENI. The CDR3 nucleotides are TGTGCCAGCTCACCACTACCTCAGGGGGCGCTTCGGACTCCTGTGCCTTTCGAGCAGTACTTC. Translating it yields CASSPLPQGALRTPVPFEQYF.

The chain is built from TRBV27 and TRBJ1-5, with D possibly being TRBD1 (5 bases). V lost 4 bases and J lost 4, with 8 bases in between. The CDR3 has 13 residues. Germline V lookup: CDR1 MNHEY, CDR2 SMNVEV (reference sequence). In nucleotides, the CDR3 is TGTGCCAGCAGTTATGGGGCTAATCAGCCCCAGCATTTT. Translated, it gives CASSYGANQPQHF.

CDR3 sequence reads: CATRYGNTEAFF. The CDR3 DNA sequence: TGTGCCACACGATACGGGAACACTGAAGCTTTCTTT. The rearrangement uses TRBV10-3 and TRBJ1-1; D uncertain. This CDR3 has 12 residues. Per the germline V gene, CDR1 is ENHRY and CDR2 is SYGVKD. V lost 10 bases to trimming and J lost 1 base, with 10 bases between them.

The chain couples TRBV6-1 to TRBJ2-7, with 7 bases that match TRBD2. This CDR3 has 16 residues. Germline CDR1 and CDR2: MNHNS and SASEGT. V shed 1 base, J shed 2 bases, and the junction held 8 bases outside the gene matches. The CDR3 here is CASSEGTRSGTYEQYF. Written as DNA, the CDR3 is TGTGCCAGCAGTGAAGGGACTAGAAGCGGGACCTACGAGCAGTACTTC.

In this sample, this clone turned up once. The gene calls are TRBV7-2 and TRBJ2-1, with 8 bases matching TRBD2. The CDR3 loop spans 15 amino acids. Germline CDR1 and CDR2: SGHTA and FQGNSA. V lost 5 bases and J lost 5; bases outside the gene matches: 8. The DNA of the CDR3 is TGTGCCAGCAGCCGAACTAGCGGTACCCACAATGAGCAGTTCTTC. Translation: CASSRTSGTHNEQFF. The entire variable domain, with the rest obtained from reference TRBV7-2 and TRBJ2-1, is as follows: GAGVSQSPSNKVTEKGKDVELRCDPISGHTALYWYRQSLGQGLEFLIYFQGNSAPDKSGLPSDRFSAERTGGSVSTLTIQRTQQEDSAVYLCASSRTSGTHNEQFFGPGTRLTVL.

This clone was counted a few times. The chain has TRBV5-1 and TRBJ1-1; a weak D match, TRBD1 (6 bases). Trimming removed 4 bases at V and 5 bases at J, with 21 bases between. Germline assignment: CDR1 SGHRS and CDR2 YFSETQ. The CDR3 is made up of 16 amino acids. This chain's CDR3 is CASSPPKGEMLTEAFF. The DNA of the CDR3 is TGCGCCAGCAGCCCCCCAAAGGGGGAGATGTTAACTGAAGCTTTCTTT.

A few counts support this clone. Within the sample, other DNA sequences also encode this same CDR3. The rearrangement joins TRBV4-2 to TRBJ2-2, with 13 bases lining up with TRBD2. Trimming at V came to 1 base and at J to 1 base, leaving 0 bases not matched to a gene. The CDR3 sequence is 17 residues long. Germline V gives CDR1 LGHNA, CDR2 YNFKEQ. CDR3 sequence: CASSQGLAGGNTGELFF. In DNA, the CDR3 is TGTGCCAGCAGCCAAGGACTAGCGGGAGGGAACACCGGGGAGCTGTTTTTT.